This is a list of T cell receptor beta chains from one sample in a study of T cells in Graves' hyperthyroidism and ophthalmopathy. TCRdb reprocessed the multiplex PCR reads with MiXCR, giving one entry per CDR3 protein. Of hundreds of thousands of distinct CDR3 sequences listed, approximately 25% are singletons. The sequenced sample consisted of blood. The receptors were sampled from a woman under 40 with Graves' ophthalmopathy. Each CDR3 is given with its conserved first and last residue.

CDR3 length | J gene | V gene | CDR3 protein
18 | TRBJ1-5 | TRBV6-2/TRBV6-3 | CASSYDRRRGYSNQPQHF
12 | TRBJ1-1 | TRBV30 | CAWSFIFGEAFF
17 | TRBJ1-1 | TRBV9 | CASSVTGSDHLSSEAFF
16 | TRBJ1-3 | TRBV28 | CASRPGTGGSGNTIYF
13 | TRBJ1-5 | TRBV12-3/TRBV12-4 | CASSIGRDQPQHF
15 | TRBJ2-5 | TRBV10-3 | CAISDPRALQETQYF
18 | TRBJ1-2 | TRBV4-2 | CASSQKGGGGTGPYGYTF
18 | TRBJ1-2 | TRBV27 | CASSTQLGGSKFNYGYTF
14 | TRBJ1-2 | TRBV7-9 | CASSLDRVLGGYTF
14 | TRBJ2-7 | TRBV12-3/TRBV12-4 | CASSLTYSSYEQYF
14 | TRBJ2-5 | TRBV3-1 | CASSQGDVQETQYF
12 | TRBJ1-2 | TRBV3-1 | CASSPGFYGYTF
15 | TRBJ1-2 | TRBV11-2 | CASSDGRRGGYGYTF
13 | TRBJ2-7 | TRBV6-5 | CVTSGGATYEQYF
11 | TRBJ1-2 | TRBV30 | CAWSGGVGYTF
15 | TRBJ2-2 | TRBV18 | CASSLRDPNTGELFF
16 | TRBJ2-5 | TRBV2 | CASSAIAGVIQETQYF
15 | TRBJ2-7 | TRBV14 | CASSQAQGFTYEQYF
15 | TRBJ2-7 | TRBV5-6 | CASRRPGLAYHEQYF
14 | TRBJ1-1 | TRBV7-8 | CASSFLQGGTEAFF
16 | TRBJ1-2 | TRBV6-5 | CASSSADSLGNYGYTF
16 | TRBJ1-3 | TRBV5-1 | CASSMTDSHSGNTIYF
12 | TRBJ1-1 | TRBV20-1 | CSASTGSTEAFF
14 | TRBJ1-5 | TRBV12-3/TRBV12-4 | CASSFLEAGQPQHF
15 | TRBJ2-2 | TRBV20-1 | CSGKRTGSTNGELFF
12 | TRBJ2-7 | TRBV29-1 | CSAGDRFGEQYF
14 | TRBJ2-2 | TRBV6-4 | CASSERDTDGELFF
15 | TRBJ2-5 | TRBV20-1 | CSASWGISGQETQYF
15 | TRBJ2-1 | TRBV2 | CASSEEAGGRDEQFF
15 | TRBJ2-5 | TRBV6-5 | CASSYRPGGGETQYF
16 | TRBJ1-5 | TRBV6-2/TRBV6-3 | CASSYDDGRGNQPQHF
15 | TRBJ2-4 | TRBV10-3 | CAISESGVDKNIQYF
13 | TRBJ1-5 | TRBV20-1 | CSAWDSSNQPQHF
14 | TRBJ2-5 | TRBV20-1 | CSASDWDRTETQYF
13 | TRBJ2-5 | TRBV6-5 | CASSSLSQETQYF
13 | TRBJ1-1 | TRBV20-1 | CSAREEEGDEAFF
14 | TRBJ1-4 | TRBV6-1 | CASSEGETNEKLFF
13 | TRBJ1-1 | TRBV19 | CGSIGRGITEAFF
13 | TRBJ2-7 | TRBV15 | CATSYTGGYEQYF
12 | TRBJ2-7 | TRBV11-2 | CASSLGLGEQYF
9 | TRBJ1-2 | TRBV20-1 | CSAMYGYTF
15 | TRBJ2-7 | TRBV10-3 | CAISESGQVSYEQYF
13 | TRBJ2-7 | TRBV7-9 | CARSLGSAYEQYF
12 | TRBJ2-7 | TRBV12-3/TRBV12-4 | CASSYARGEQYF